A single sample gave rise to the 31 T cell receptor beta chains below, sequenced in a study of CD8 T cells in Susac syndrome. The RNA, about 0.5 to 1 ug, was put through reverse transcription using random hexamers. TCRdb itself ran the immunoSEQ multiplex PCR reads through MiXCR, one entry per CDR3 protein. Here the sample spans under 150,000 distinct CDR3 sequences, 85% to 95% being singletons. The sample consisted of CD4+ T cells from PBMCs. All receptors derive from a human donor with Susac syndrome.

The rearrangement joins TRBV29-1 to TRBJ2-7, with 7 bases matching TRBD1. CDR3 length equals 12 residues. V lost 4 bases, J lost 4 bases, and 4 bases stayed unmatched. In germline, CDR1 is SQVTM, CDR2 ANQGSEA. CDR3 coding DNA: TGCAGCGTTGTATACAGGGGATACGAGCAGTACTTC. Residues: CSVVYRGYEQYF.

The chain combines TRBV13 with TRBJ2-3, with D perhaps being TRBD1 or TRBD2 (5 bases each). This CDR3 region has 15 residues. The V end lost 6 bases, the J end lost 5 bases, and 18 bases lay between the germline ends. Germline CDR1 PRHDT, CDR2 FYEKMQ (reference sequence). CDR3 residues: CASRPEPGRRDTQYF. The CDR3 DNA follows: TGTGCCAGCAGACCCGAACCGGGACGGCGAGATACGCAGTATTTT.

J is TRBJ1-2 and V is TRBV5-1; 7 bases are a match to TRBD1. The ends lost 4 bases at V and 2 bases at J; junction bases unmatched: 5. Germline values: CDR1 SGHRS, CDR2 YFSETQ. This CDR3 is 14 amino acids long. In DNA, the CDR3 is TGCGCCAGCAGCACTGACAGGGCGAACTATGGCTACACCTTC. Encoded protein: CASSTDRANYGYTF. Supplemented by reference TRBV5-1 and TRBJ1-2, the full variable domain reads KAGVTQTPRYLIKTRGQQVTLSCSPISGHRSVSWYQQTPGQGLQFLFEYFSETQRNKGNFPGRFSGRQFSNSRSEMNVSTLELGDSALYLCASSTDRANYGYTFGSGTRLTVV.

The V and J genes are TRBV27 and TRBJ2-3; 8 nucleotides agree with TRBD1. The CDR3 spans 16 residues. With V trimmed by 5 bases and J by 4 bases, 11 bases remained unmatched. Germline loops: CDR1 MNHEY, CDR2 SMNVEV (reference sequence). The CDR3 here is CASSRRTGLLADTQYF. In DNA form, the CDR3 reads TGTGCCAGCAGTAGGAGGACAGGGTTGTTGGCAGATACGCAGTATTTT.

This clonotype was counted once. The V call is TRBV29-1, the J call TRBJ1-1; 8 nucleotides align to TRBD1. Germline-derived CDR1 and CDR2 are SQVTM and ANQGSEA. With V trimmed by 4 bases and J by 7 bases, 8 bases remained unmatched. CDR3 length: 13 amino acids. The CDR3 protein is CSVVRQGAGEAFF. CDR3 sequence (DNA): TGCAGCGTTGTGCGGCAGGGGGCCGGTGAAGCTTTCTTT.

The chain links TRBV18 to TRBJ1-2, with unresolved D. CDR3 size: 15 residues. Germline CDR1 is KGHSH and CDR2 is LQKENI. V was trimmed by 0 bases and J by 2 bases, leaving 10 bases between them. The CDR3 nucleotides read TGTGCCAGCTCACCACCTATGCGGGCAAACTATGGCTACACCTTC. Its protein product is CASSPPMRANYGYTF.

This clonotype showed up just once. The chain combines TRBV5-1 with TRBJ2-1; 14 nucleotides line up with TRBD2. V trimming: 6 bases; J trimming: 8 bases; junction bases outside the gene matches: 7. Per the germline V gene, CDR1 is SGHRS and CDR2 is YFSETQ. The CDR3 loop spans 15 amino acids. This CDR3 reads CASTGLAGGRHEQFF. The CDR3 DNA follows: TGCGCCAGCACCGGACTAGCGGGGGGTCGACATGAGCAGTTCTTC.

The V and J genes are TRBV7-2 and TRBJ1-1, with a possible D match to TRBD1 (5 bases). Germline values: CDR1 SGHTA, CDR2 FQGNSA. V was shortened by 4 bases and J by 7 bases, with 13 bases between the two germline ends. The CDR3 totals 13 residues. In nucleotides, the CDR3 is TGTGCCAGCAGCTATAGCGGGGGTAGTGAAGCTTTCTTT. Translating it yields CASSYSGGSEAFF.

The chain uses TRBV3-1 and TRBJ1-6, with unresolved D. Trimming removed 0 bases from V and 7 bases from J, with 4 bases in between. The germline CDR1 and CDR2 sequences are LGHDT and YNNKEL (reference sequence). CDR3 length: 13 amino acids. In nucleotides, the CDR3 is TGTGCCAGCAGCCAAGATGGGAATTCACCCCTCCACTTT. This codes for CASSQDGNSPLHF.

The V and J genes are TRBV20-1 and TRBJ2-3; D possibly corresponds to TRBD2 (6 bases). The CDR3 sequence is 15 residues long. The V and J ends lost 6 bases and 0 bases respectively, with 16 bases between them. Germline lookup yields CDR1 DFQATT and CDR2 SNEGSKA (reference sequence). CDR3: CSAPRDLQSTDTQYF. Here the CDR3 DNA reads TGCAGTGCGCCGCGGGACTTACAGAGCACAGATACGCAGTATTTT.

CDR3 region: CAWSEQGYEQYF. CDR3 DNA sequence: TGTGCCTGGAGTGAACAGGGCTACGAGCAGTACTTC. The chain has TRBV30 and TRBJ2-7, with D tentatively TRBD1 (6 bases). The CDR3 sequence is 12 residues long. V was clipped by 1 base and J by 3 bases, with 7 bases between them. Germline CDR1 GTSNPN, CDR2 SVGIG (reference sequence).

This clonotype was seen a single time. The chain couples TRBV6-6 to TRBJ1-6; 8 nucleotides match TRBD1. The germline CDR1 and CDR2 sequences are MNHNY and SVGAGI (reference sequence). The ends lost 2 bases at V and 10 bases at J; junction bases unmatched: 10. There are 16 residues in the CDR3. The CDR3 sequence: CASSYTGQGAGSPLHF. The CDR3 DNA sequence: TGTGCCAGCAGTTACACGGGCCAGGGGGCCGGGTCACCCCTCCACTTT.

V is TRBV5-1 and J is TRBJ1-6; D is ambiguous. Trimming took off 5 bases at V and 7 bases at J, with 13 bases between the two ends. Germline V gene data show CDR1 as SGHRS and CDR2 as YFSETQ. The CDR3 has 14 amino acids. The CDR3 sequence is CASSQPGQNSPLHF. As DNA, the CDR3 is TGCGCCAGCAGTCAACCGGGCCAAAATTCACCCCTCCACTTT.

The genes are TRBV25-1 and TRBJ2-5, with D unresolved. Germline CDR1 reads MGHDK; CDR2 reads SYGVNS. The V and J ends lost 5 bases and 1 base respectively, with 11 bases between them. The CDR3 consists of 14 residues. The CDR3 DNA reads TGTGCCAGCAGTCAGAGTTATGCCCAAGAGACCCAGTACTTC. Translation: CASSQSYAQETQYF.

The chain has TRBV7-9 and TRBJ1-5; TRBD1 is a possible D gene (5 bases). Per germline, CDR1 SEHNR and CDR2 FQNEAQ (reference sequence). The CDR3 extends over 15 amino acids. The V and J ends lost 5 bases and 3 bases respectively, with 14 bases between them. CDR3 sequence reads: CASSPSGAANQPQHF. As DNA, the CDR3 is TGTGCCAGCAGCCCGAGTGGGGCCGCCAATCAGCCCCAGCATTTT.

This clonotype is a singleton in its sample. The chain couples TRBV29-1 to TRBJ1-1, with D unclear. The CDR3 totals 11 residues. V lost 4 bases to trimming and J lost 1 base, with 4 bases between them. The germline CDR1 and CDR2 sequences are SQVTM and ANQGSEA. CDR3 sequence (DNA): TGCAGCGTTGCACCGAACACTGAAGCTTTCTTT. Protein product: CSVAPNTEAFF.

The chain combines TRBV20-1 with TRBJ1-2, with D tentatively TRBD1 (5 bases). Germline V gives CDR1 DFQATT, CDR2 SNEGSKA (reference sequence). The CDR3 runs to 13 residues. Trimming cost V 4 bases and J 3 bases, with 12 bases left between them. The CDR3 nucleotides are TGCAGTGCTACTCGGACAACAGACTATGGCTACACCTTC. Translating gives CSATRTTDYGYTF.

This chain links TRBV7-9 with TRBJ1-2; D is perhaps TRBD1 (5 bases). The CDR3 contains 12 residues. V lost 6 bases and J lost 6, with 11 bases in between. Germline V gene sequence: CDR1 SEHNR, CDR2 FQNEAQ (reference sequence). The CDR3 protein is CASSPGKHGYTF. The DNA for the CDR3 is TGTGCCAGCAGTCCAGGGAAGCATGGCTACACCTTC.

The V gene is TRBV25-1, the J gene TRBJ2-7; no definite D call. This CDR3 contains 12 residues. V lost 6 bases to trimming and J lost 6 bases, with 12 bases between them. Germline V CDR1 and CDR2: MGHDK, SYGVNS. This CDR3 is CASRDTFGEQYF. The CDR3 DNA reads TGTGCCAGCAGAGACACTTTTGGCGAGCAGTACTTC.

This chain uses TRBV3-1 with TRBJ2-7, with 8 bases matching TRBD1. The CDR3 spans 15 residues. Germline CDR1 and CDR2: LGHDT and YNNKEL (reference sequence). V was clipped by 4 bases and J by 2 bases; unmatched bases: 7. The CDR3 sequence is CASSLMDRAAYEQYF. CDR3 DNA sequence: TGTGCCAGCAGCCTCATGGACAGGGCCGCCTACGAGCAGTACTTC.

This chain uses TRBV3-1 with TRBJ2-3; D not certain. Trimming removed 1 base at V and 2 bases at J, with 4 bases between. Germline V CDR1 and CDR2: LGHDT, YNNKEL (reference sequence). The CDR3 has 13 amino acids. The CDR3 bases are TGTGCCAGCAGCCAAGCAAACACAGATACGCAGTATTTT. This encodes CASSQANTDTQYF.

The rearrangement uses TRBV30 and TRBJ1-4; tentative D call: TRBD1 (5 bases). From germline, CDR1 is GTSNPN and CDR2 SVGIG (reference sequence). The CDR3 is 17 amino acids. Trimming cost V 3 bases and J 0 bases, with 17 bases left between them. The CDR3 here is CAWRGRLGAATNEKLFF. For the CDR3, the DNA is TGTGCCTGGAGGGGCCGCCTAGGGGCTGCAACTAATGAAAAACTGTTTTTT. Full variable domain (remainder filled in from reference TRBV30 and TRBJ1-4): SQTIHQWPATLVQPVGSPLSLECTVEGTSNPNLYWYRQAAGRGLQLLFYSVGIGQISSEVPQNLSASRPQDRQFILSSKKLLLSDSGFYLCAWRGRLGAATNEKLFFGSGTQLSVL.

The chain is built from TRBV5-4 and TRBJ2-3; 7 bases are shared with TRBD1. Germline CDR1 reads SGHNT; CDR2 reads YYREEE (reference sequence). J gave up 5 bases and V 4 bases, and 7 bases lay outside the gene matches. The CDR3 is made up of 14 amino acids. This chain's CDR3 is CASSDQTGVDTQYF. CDR3 coding DNA: TGTGCCAGCAGCGACCAAACAGGGGTAGATACGCAGTATTTT. Full variable domain (missing parts from reference TRBV5-4 and TRBJ2-3): ETGVTQSPTHLIKTRGQQVTLRCSSQSGHNTVSWYQQALGQGPQFIFQYYREEENGRGNFPPRFSGLQFPNYSSELNVNALELDDSALYLCASSDQTGVDTQYFGPGTRLTVL.

The chain recombines TRBV9 with TRBJ1-2; 9 bases map to TRBD1. Germline V gene lookup returns CDR1 SGDLS and CDR2 YYNGEE. This CDR3 region has 15 residues. The junction had 8 bases not matched to a gene; V was cut back by 0 bases and J by 8 bases. CDR3 in DNA: TGTGCCAGCAGCGTAGCCCCCCGGACAGGGGAAGGCTACACCTTC. As protein: CASSVAPRTGEGYTF.

CDR3 loop: CASSWGGNTGELFF. CDR3 nucleotide sequence: TGTGCCAGCAGTTGGGGGGGGAACACCGGGGAGCTGTTTTTT. This chain connects TRBV28 to TRBJ2-2; 7 nucleotides line up with TRBD2. J was trimmed by 1 base and V by 4 bases; bases with no gene match: 0. CDR1 MDHEN and CDR2 SYDVKM come from the germline V gene. This CDR3 spans 14 amino acids. Variable domain in full (rest from reference TRBV28 and TRBJ2-2): DVKVTQSSRYLVKRTGEKVFLECVQDMDHENMFWYRQDPGLGLRLIYFSYDVKMKEKGDIPEGYSVSREKKERFSLILESASTNQTSMYLCASSWGGNTGELFFGEGSRLTVL.

The chain has TRBV20-1 and TRBJ1-2; D ambiguous. The CDR3 is 13 amino acids. The V gene lost 6 bases and the J gene lost 0 bases, with 11 bases spanning the gap. Germline CDR1 reads DFQATT; CDR2 reads SNEGSKA (reference sequence). The CDR3 DNA sequence: TGCAGTGCGAGACCAACAGCTAACTATGGCTACACCTTC. It specifies CSARPTANYGYTF.

This chain joins TRBV20-1 and TRBJ2-3, with D unresolved. Germline V CDR1 and CDR2: DFQATT, SNEGSKA (reference sequence). The length of the CDR3 is 13 residues. The V gene lost 7 bases and the J gene lost 3 bases, with 14 bases spanning the gap. The CDR3 DNA follows: TGCAGTGGTTTTTGGGCAGGAACAGATACGCAGTATTTT. This translates into CSGFWAGTDTQYF.

This clonotype is a singleton in its sample. The rearrangement joins TRBV4-1 to TRBJ2-3; D remains ambiguous. V was clipped by 2 bases and J by 10 bases, with 25 bases between them. This CDR3 is 17 amino acids long. Germline V gene lookup returns CDR1 MGHRA and CDR2 YSYEKL. CDR3 residues: CASSQSVGQRSPGAQYF. Here the CDR3 DNA reads TGCGCCAGCAGCCAATCAGTGGGCCAGCGATCTCCCGGTGCGCAGTATTTT.

This chain joins TRBV2 and TRBJ1-5; a weak D match, TRBD1 (5 bases). The CDR3 runs 13 residues. Germline CDR1 is SNHLY and CDR2 is FYNNEI. The V end lost 7 bases, the J end lost 1 base, and 8 bases lay between the germline ends. The CDR3 loop reads CASTGRSNQPQHF. Written as DNA, the CDR3 is TGTGCCAGCACGGGGCGAAGCAATCAGCCCCAGCATTTT.

This chain links TRBV20-1 with TRBJ2-4; TRBD2 matches 10 bases. Germline V lookup: CDR1 DFQATT, CDR2 SNEGSKA (reference sequence). The CDR3 is 17 residues long. V dropped 3 bases and J dropped 2; count of bases not matched to a gene: 10. For the CDR3, the DNA is TGCAGTGCTAGTGAAGCGGGAGGGCCTGGCCCCAAAAACATTCAGTACTTC. Translated: CSASEAGGPGPKNIQYF.

This chain connects TRBV18 to TRBJ2-4, with TRBD2 as a possible D gene (6 bases). Trimming shortened V by 1 base and J by 8 bases, and 9 bases separated the two germline ends. Germline CDR1 is KGHSH and CDR2 is LQKENI. The CDR3 length is 13 residues. CDR3 sequence reads: CASSPRWEDIQYF. DNA of the CDR3: TGTGCCAGCTCACCACGTTGGGAGGACATTCAGTACTTC.